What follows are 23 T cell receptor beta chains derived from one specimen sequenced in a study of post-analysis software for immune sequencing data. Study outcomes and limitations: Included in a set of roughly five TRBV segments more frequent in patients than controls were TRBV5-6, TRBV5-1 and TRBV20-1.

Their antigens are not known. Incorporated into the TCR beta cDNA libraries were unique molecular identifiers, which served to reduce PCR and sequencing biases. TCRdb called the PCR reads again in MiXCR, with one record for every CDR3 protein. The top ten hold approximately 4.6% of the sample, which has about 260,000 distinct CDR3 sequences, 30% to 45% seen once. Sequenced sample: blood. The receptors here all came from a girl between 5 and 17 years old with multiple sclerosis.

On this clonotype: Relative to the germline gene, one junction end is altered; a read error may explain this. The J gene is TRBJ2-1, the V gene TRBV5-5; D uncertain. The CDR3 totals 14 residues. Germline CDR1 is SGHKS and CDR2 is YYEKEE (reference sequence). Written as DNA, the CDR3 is TGTGCCAGCAGCTTGGCGACGAGAGGCAATGAGCAGTTTTTC. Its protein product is CASSLATRGNEQFF.

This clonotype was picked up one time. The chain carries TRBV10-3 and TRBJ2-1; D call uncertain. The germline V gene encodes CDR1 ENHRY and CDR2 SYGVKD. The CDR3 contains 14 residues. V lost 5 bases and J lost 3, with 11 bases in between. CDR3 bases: TGTGCCATCAGTCGGGTCTCTAGCTACAATGAGCAGTTCTTC. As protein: CAISRVSSYNEQFF.

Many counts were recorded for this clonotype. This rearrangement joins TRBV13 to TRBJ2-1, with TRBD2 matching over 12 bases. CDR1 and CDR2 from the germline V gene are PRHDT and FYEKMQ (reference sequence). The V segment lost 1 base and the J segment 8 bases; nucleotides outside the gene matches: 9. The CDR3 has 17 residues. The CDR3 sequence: CASSLVGLAGGQDEQFF. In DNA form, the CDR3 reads TGTGCCAGCAGCTTAGTCGGTCTAGCGGGGGGGCAGGATGAGCAGTTCTTC. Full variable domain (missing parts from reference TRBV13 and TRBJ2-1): AAGVIQSPRHLIKEKRETATLKCYPIPRHDTVYWYQQGPGQDPQFLISFYEKMQSDKGSIPDRFSAQQFSDYHSELNMSSLELGDSALYFCASSLVGLAGGQDEQFFGPGTRLTVL.

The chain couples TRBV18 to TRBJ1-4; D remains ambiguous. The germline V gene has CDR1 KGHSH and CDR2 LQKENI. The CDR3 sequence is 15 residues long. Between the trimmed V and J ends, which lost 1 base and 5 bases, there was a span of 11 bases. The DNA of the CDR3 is TGTGCCAGCTCACCACGTCCAGGTAGAAATGAAAAACTGTTTTTT. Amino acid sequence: CASSPRPGRNEKLFF.

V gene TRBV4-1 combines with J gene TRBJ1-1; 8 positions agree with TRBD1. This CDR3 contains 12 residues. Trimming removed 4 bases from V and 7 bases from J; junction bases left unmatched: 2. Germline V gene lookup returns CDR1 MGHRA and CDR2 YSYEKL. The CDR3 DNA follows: TGCGCCAGCAGCCCCAGGGGGCTTGAAGCTTTCTTT. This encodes CASSPRGLEAFF.

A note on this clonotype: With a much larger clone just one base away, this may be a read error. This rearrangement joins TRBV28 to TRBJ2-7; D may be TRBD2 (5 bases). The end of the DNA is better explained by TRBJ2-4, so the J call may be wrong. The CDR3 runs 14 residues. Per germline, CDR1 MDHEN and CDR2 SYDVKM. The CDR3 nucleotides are TGTGCCAGCAGAAGACAAGAGGAGGCAGACATTCAGTACTTC. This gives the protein CASRRQEEADIQYF.

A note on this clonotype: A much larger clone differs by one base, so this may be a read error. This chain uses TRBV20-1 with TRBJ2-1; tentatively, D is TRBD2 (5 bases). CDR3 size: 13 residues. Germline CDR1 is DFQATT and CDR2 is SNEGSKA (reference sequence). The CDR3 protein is CSARGSSCNEQFF. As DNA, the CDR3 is TGCAGTGCTCGGGGTAGCTCCTGCAATGAGCAGTTCTTC.

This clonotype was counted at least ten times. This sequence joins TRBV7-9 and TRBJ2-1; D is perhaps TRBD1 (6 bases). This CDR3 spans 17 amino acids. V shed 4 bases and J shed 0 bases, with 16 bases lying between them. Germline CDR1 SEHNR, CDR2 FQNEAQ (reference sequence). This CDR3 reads CASSSQGSGTSYNEQFF. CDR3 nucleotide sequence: TGTGCCAGCAGCTCCCAGGGGAGTGGGACCTCCTACAATGAGCAGTTCTTC. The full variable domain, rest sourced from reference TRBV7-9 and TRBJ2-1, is DTGVSQNPRHKITKRGQNVTFRCDPISEHNRLYWYRQTLGQGPEFLTYFQNEAQLEKSRLLSDRFSAERPKGSFSTLEIQRTEQGDSAMYLCASSSQGSGTSYNEQFFGPGTRLTVL.

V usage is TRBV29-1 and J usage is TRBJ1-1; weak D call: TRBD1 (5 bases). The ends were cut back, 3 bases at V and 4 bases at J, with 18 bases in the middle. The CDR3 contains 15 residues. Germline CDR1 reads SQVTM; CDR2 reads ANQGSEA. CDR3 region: CSVEVPTDSRTEAFF. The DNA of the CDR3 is TGCAGCGTTGAGGTCCCTACCGACAGTCGCACTGAAGCTTTCTTT.

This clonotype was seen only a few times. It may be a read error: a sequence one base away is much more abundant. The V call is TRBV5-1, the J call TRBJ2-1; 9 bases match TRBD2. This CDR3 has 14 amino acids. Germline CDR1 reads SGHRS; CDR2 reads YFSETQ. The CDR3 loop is CAGSRAGGRNEQFF. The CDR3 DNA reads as TGCGCCGGCAGCCGAGCGGGGGGCCGCAATGAGCAGTTCTTC.

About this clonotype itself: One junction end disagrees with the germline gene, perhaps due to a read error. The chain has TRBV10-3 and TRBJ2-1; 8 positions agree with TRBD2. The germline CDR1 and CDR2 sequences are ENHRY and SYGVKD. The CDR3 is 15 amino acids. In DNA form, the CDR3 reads TGTGCCACCAGTCAAGGTAGCGGGGCACAAGAGACCCAGTTCTTC. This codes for CATSQGSGAQETQFF.

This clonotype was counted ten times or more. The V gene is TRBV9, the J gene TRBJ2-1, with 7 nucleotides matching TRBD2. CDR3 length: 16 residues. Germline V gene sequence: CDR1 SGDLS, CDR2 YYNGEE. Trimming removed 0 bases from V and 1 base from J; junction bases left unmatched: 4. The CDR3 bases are TGTGCCAGCAGCGTAGACGGGAGGTCTTCCTACAATGAGCAGTTCTTC. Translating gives CASSVDGRSSYNEQFF.

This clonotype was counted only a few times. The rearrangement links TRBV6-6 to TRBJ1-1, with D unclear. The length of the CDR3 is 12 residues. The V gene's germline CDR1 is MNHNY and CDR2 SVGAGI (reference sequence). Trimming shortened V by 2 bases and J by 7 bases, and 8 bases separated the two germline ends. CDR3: CASSYEVDEAFF. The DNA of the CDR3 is TGTGCCAGCAGTTACGAAGTAGATGAAGCTTTCTTT.

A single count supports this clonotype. The CDR3 DNA follows: TGCGCCAGCAGCTTGGGACATAACTATGGCTACACCTTC. As protein: CASSLGHNYGYTF. V usage is TRBV5-1 and J usage is TRBJ1-2; no reliable D call. The germline V and J ends were trimmed by 0 bases and 1 base, with 4 bases remaining between them. CDR3 length: 13 residues. Germline V gene data show CDR1 as SGHRS and CDR2 as YFSETQ.

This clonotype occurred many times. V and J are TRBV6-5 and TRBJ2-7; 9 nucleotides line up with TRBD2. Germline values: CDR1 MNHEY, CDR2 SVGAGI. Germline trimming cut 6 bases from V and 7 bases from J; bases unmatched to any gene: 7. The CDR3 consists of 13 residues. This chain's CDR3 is CASRRLAVDEQYF. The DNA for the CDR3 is TGTGCCAGCAGACGACTAGCGGTAGATGAGCAGTACTTC.

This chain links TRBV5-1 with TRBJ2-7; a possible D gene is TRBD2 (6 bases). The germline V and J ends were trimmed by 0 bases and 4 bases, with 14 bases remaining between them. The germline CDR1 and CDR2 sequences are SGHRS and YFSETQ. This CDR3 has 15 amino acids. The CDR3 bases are TGCGCCAGCAGCTTGGCCATGGGCGGGGCATACGAGCAGTACTTC. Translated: CASSLAMGGAYEQYF.

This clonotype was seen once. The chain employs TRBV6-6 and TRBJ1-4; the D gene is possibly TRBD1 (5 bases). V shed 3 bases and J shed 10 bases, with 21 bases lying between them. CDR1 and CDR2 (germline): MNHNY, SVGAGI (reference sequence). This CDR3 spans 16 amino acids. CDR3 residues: CASSYGVGTSVGKLFF. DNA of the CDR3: TGTGCCAGCAGTTATGGCGTCGGGACCTCAGTAGGAAAACTGTTTTTT.

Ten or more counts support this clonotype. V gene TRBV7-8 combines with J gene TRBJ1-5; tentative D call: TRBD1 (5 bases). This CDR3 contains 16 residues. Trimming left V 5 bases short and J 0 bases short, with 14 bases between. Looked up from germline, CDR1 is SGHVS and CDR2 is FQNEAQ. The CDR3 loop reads CASSAQGAYSNQPQHF. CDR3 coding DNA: TGTGCCAGCAGCGCCCAGGGCGCCTATAGCAATCAGCCCCAGCATTTT.

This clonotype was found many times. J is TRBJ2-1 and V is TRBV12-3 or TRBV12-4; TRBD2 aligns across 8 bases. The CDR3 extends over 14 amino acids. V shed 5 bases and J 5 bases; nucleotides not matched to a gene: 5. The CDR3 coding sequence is TGTGCCAGCAGTCCCGGTAGCGGGGACAATGAGCAGTTCTTC. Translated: CASSPGSGDNEQFF.

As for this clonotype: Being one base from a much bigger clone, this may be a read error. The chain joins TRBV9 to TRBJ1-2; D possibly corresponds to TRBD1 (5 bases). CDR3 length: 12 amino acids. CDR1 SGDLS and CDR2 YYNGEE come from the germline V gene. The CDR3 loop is CVSSVDSYGYTF. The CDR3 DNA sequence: TGTGTCAGCAGCGTTGACAGCTATGGCTACACCTTC.

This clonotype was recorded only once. The CDR3 DNA is TGTGCCAGTAACCCTAGGGCCGGGGAGCTGTTTTTT. Its protein product is CASNPRAGELFF. The V call is TRBV19, the J call TRBJ2-2, with unresolved D. The CDR3 consists of 12 residues. CDR1 LNHDA and CDR2 SQIVND come from the germline V gene (reference sequence). V lost 7 bases to trimming and J lost 6 bases, with 9 bases between them.

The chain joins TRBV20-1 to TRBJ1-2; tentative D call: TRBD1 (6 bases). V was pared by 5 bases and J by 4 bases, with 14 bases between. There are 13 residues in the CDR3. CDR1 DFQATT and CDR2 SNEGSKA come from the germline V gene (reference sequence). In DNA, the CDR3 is TGCAGTGCTCCCCGGGACAACGTCTATGGCTACACCTTC. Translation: CSAPRDNVYGYTF.

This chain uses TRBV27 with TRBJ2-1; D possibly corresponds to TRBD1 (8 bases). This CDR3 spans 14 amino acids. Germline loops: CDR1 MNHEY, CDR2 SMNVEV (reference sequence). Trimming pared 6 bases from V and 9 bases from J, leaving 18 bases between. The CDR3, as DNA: TGTGCCAGCAGGCGCGGACAGGGCGGGAGTGAGCAGTTCTTC. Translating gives CASRRGQGGSEQFF.